What follows are 11 T cell receptor beta chains derived from one specimen sequenced in a study of cytomegalovirus exposure and HLA in healthy donors. PCR involved 60 Vbeta and 13 Jbeta primers. Repertoires were generated with immunoSEQ multiplex PCR, while TCRdb's copy carries only in-frame clones and drops some. The data contain about 85,000 clones, over 50% of them seen just once; the ten biggest clones take up 3.9%. Material: PBMCs. The receptors were gathered from a man aged 30 to 39 in good health and CMV-seronegative.

This chain links TRBV4-1 with TRBJ2-3; D unclear. The germline V gene has CDR1 MGHRA and CDR2 YSYEKL. Trimming stripped 3 bases from V and 0 bases from J, with 10 bases between. The CDR3 is 15 amino acids. The CDR3 DNA is TGCGCCAGCAGCCATAGCCCCCATAGCACAGATACGCAGTATTTT. Its translation: CASSHSPHSTDTQYF.

This clone was observed a few times. V gene TRBV5-1 combines with J gene TRBJ1-4; D unclear. Germline V gene lookup returns CDR1 SGHRS and CDR2 YFSETQ. Trimming took 4 bases from V and 8 from J, leaving 15 bases between them. The CDR3 totals 14 residues. The DNA of the CDR3 is TGCGCCAGCAGCCCGGGCGGGGTTGGAGAAAAACTGTTTTTT. This gives the protein CASSPGGVGEKLFF.

The chain is built from TRBV5-4 and TRBJ2-4; D possibly corresponds to TRBD1 (5 bases). V was pared by 0 bases and J by 0 bases, with 13 bases between. Germline V CDR1 and CDR2: SGHNT, YYREEE (reference sequence). This CDR3 comprises 17 residues. The CDR3 nucleotides are TGTGCCAGCAGCTTGGGTTCGACAGACCTAGCCAAAAACATTCAGTACTTC. This encodes CASSLGSTDLAKNIQYF.

The chain employs TRBV4-2 and TRBJ2-5; D is unresolved. CDR3 length: 17 residues. Germline CDR1 LGHNA, CDR2 YNFKEQ. With 4 bases removed from V and 1 base from J, the gap between germline ends came to 19 bases. The chain's CDR3 is CASSPSAQAIGQETQYF. In DNA, the CDR3 is TGTGCCAGCAGCCCCTCCGCCCAGGCTATAGGCCAAGAGACCCAGTACTTC.

In DNA form, the CDR3 reads TGTGCCAGCAGCTTGCAGGGGCAGGTGAACACTGAAGCTTTCTTT. Its protein is CASSLQGQVNTEAFF. This chain links TRBV5-4 with TRBJ1-1, with D maybe TRBD1 (6 bases). The V gene's germline CDR1 is SGHNT and CDR2 YYREEE (reference sequence). With 1 base removed from V and 0 bases from J, the gap between germline ends came to 10 bases. The CDR3 runs 15 residues.

The chain recombines TRBV7-9 with TRBJ2-1; D is unresolved. CDR1 is SEHNR and CDR2 is FQNEAQ in the germline V gene (reference sequence). With 7 bases removed from V and 5 bases from J, the gap between germline ends came to 15 bases. The CDR3 extends over 14 amino acids. In nucleotides, the CDR3 is TGTGCCAGCACCCAAGCCTCCGCAAACAATGAGCAGTTCTTC. This gives the protein CASTQASANNEQFF.

The chain uses TRBV19 and TRBJ2-7; no clear D. Looked up from germline, CDR1 is LNHDA and CDR2 is SQIVND (reference sequence). V was clipped by 0 bases and J by 3 bases, with 6 bases between them. The CDR3 loop spans 13 amino acids. CDR3 protein: CASSIDEDYEQYF. CDR3 nucleotides: TGTGCCAGTAGTATAGATGAGGACTACGAGCAGTACTTC.

V and J are TRBV7-3 and TRBJ1-1, with 9 bases matching TRBD1. J lost 4 bases, V lost 4 bases, and 4 bases had no gene match. CDR1 and CDR2 (germline): SGHTA, FQGTGA. This CDR3 is built from 14 residues. The CDR3 coding sequence is TGTGCCAGCAGCTCAAAGACAGGGGGCACTGAAGCTTTCTTT. It is translated as CASSSKTGGTEAFF.

This chain uses TRBV5-4 with TRBJ2-4, with D tentatively TRBD1 (8 bases). Germline CDR1 is SGHNT and CDR2 is YYREEE (reference sequence). Trimming left V 4 bases short and J 8 bases short, with 19 bases between. CDR3 length equals 15 residues. CDR3 residues: CASSNPTGEGYIQYF. Written as DNA, the CDR3 is TGTGCCAGCAGCAATCCGACAGGGGAGGGTTACATTCAGTACTTC. The whole variable domain, remainder taken from reference TRBV5-4 and TRBJ2-4, is ETGVTQSPTHLIKTRGQQVTLRCSSQSGHNTVSWYQQALGQGPQFIFQYYREEENGRGNFPPRFSGLQFPNYSSELNVNALELDDSALYLCASSNPTGEGYIQYFGAGTRLSVL.

This chain uses TRBV10-3 with TRBJ2-2; D unresolved. CDR3 length equals 17 residues. Deletions cut 0 bases from V and 5 bases from J, with 16 bases between. Germline loops: CDR1 ENHRY, CDR2 SYGVKD. CDR3 region: CAISESSVRLLTGELFF. The CDR3 DNA sequence: TGTGCCATCAGTGAGTCGTCAGTTAGACTTCTTACCGGGGAGCTGTTTTTT.

The chain combines TRBV4-2 with TRBJ1-1; 7 bases fit TRBD1. The CDR3 totals 14 residues. With 0 bases clipped from V and 3 bases from J, the junction kept 1 base outside the gene matches. The germline V gene has CDR1 LGHNA and CDR2 YNFKEQ. The CDR3 reads CASSQDRGDTEAFF. CDR3 sequence (DNA): TGTGCCAGCAGCCAAGACAGGGGGGACACTGAAGCTTTCTTT.